This record looks at one T cell receptor beta chain sequence and its context. The target antigen is unknown. The data are from a study of long-term antiretroviral therapy in people with HIV. CDR1 and CDR2 (germline): SGHAT, FQNNGV. The CDR3 has 16 residues. V lost 0 bases and J 4 bases, leaving 13 bases between the germline ends. General study points: Adherence to ART, viral resistance and therapy changes lacked any data. The study found that diversity rose after ART but stayed below transplant donor controls.

The immunoSEQ assay was v3.0, run at survey level. Profiled with immunoSEQ multiplex PCR; TCRdb holds only in-frame clones, not every one. The sample yields approximately 35,000 clones, 70% to 90% seen once. The sequence was collected from a man younger than 35 with HIV. The chain has TRBV11-2 and TRBJ1-5, with D possibly being TRBD1 (5 bases). This material consisted of unsorted PBMCs, taken 2.2 years after starting antiretroviral therapy. For the CDR3, the DNA is TGTGCCAGCAGCTTAGATCTAACGGGGCCTAATCAGCCCCAGCATTTT. Translation: CASSLDLTGPNQPQHF. The full variable domain, completed using reference TRBV11-2 and TRBJ1-5, is EAGVAQSPRYKIIEKRQSVAFWCNPISGHATLYWYQQILGQGPKLLIQFQNNGVVDDSQLPKDRFSAERLKGVDSTLKIQPAKLEDSAVYLCASSLDLTGPNQPQHFGDGTRLSIL.